This T cell receptor (beta chain) was captured in a study of cytomegalovirus exposure and HLA in healthy donors. In the study overall: In a previous analysis, around 120 million unique TCR beta sequences were found from about 190 million T cells. Findings and caveats of the study: Most observed TCR sequences were rare, whereas some public TCRs were detected in many donors. Segments of the TCR beta V type were, in most cases, productive about 87% or about 30% of the time in an earlier analysis.

A multiplex PCR was run with 60 Vbeta primers and 13 Jbeta primers. Only in-frame clones appear in the TCRdb table, and some are missing; sequencing was by immunoSEQ multiplex PCR. Among tens of thousands of clones listed, roughly three quarters were seen once. The V gene lost 0 bases and the J gene lost 1 base, with 9 bases spanning the gap. Germline CDR1 GTSNPN, CDR2 SVGIG (reference sequence). The CDR3 has 14 amino acids. Worth noting for this clone: Its antigen is still unknown.

Despite likely unrecorded immune exposures, the donors were nominally healthy at the time of sampling. Sequenced input: PBMCs. The source is a woman in her twenties or thirties in good health and CMV-seropositive. The chain links TRBV30 to TRBJ2-5; D might be TRBD2 (5 bases). CDR3 bases: TGTGCCTGGAGTGTTGGAGGACCCCAAGAGACCCAGTACTTC. It is translated as CAWSVGGPQETQYF.